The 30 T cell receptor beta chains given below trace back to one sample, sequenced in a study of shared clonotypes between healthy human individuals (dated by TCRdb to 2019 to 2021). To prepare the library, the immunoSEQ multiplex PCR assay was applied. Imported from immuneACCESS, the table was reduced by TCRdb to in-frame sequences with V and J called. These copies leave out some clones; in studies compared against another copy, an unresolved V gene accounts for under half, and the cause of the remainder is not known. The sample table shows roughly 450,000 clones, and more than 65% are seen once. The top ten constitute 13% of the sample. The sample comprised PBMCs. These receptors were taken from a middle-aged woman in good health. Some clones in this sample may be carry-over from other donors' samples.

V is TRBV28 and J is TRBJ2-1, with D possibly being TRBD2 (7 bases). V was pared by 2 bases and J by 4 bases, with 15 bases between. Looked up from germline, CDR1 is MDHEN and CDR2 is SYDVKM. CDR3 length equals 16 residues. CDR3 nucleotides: TGTGCCAGCAGTTTAAGGAGGGGGGGGTCTTACAATGAGCAGTTCTTC. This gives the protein CASSLRRGGSYNEQFF.

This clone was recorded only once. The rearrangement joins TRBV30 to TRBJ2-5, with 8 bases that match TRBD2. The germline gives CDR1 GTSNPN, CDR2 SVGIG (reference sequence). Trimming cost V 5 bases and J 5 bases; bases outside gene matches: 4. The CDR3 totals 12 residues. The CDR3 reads CAWGAGGETQYF. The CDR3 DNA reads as TGTGCCTGGGGGGCGGGAGGCGAGACCCAGTACTTC.

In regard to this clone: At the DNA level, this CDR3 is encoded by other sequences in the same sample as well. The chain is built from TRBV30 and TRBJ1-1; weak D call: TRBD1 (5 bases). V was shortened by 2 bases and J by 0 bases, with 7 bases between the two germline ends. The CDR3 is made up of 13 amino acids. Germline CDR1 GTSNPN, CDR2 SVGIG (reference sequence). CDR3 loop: CAWSRTLNTEAFF. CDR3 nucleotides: TGTGCCTGGAGTCGGACACTGAACACTGAAGCTTTCTTT.

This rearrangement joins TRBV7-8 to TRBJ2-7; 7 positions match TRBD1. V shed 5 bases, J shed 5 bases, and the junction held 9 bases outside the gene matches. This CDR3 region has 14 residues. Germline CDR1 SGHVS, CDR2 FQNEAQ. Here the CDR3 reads CASSPRTGLHEQYF. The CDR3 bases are TGTGCCAGCAGCCCCCGGACAGGTCTCCACGAGCAGTACTTC.

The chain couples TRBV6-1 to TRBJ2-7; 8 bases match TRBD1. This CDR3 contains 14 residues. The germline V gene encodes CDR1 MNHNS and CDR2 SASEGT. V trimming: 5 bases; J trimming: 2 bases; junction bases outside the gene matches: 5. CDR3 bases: TGTGCCAGCAGTATCCGGACAGGGCCCTACGAGCAGTACTTC. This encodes CASSIRTGPYEQYF.

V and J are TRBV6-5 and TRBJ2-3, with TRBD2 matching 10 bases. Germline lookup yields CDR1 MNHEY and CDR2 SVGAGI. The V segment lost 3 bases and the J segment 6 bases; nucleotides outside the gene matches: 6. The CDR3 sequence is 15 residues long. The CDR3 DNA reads TGTGCCAGCAGTTATAGCGGGAGGCTTTCGGATACGCAGTATTTT. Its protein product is CASSYSGRLSDTQYF.

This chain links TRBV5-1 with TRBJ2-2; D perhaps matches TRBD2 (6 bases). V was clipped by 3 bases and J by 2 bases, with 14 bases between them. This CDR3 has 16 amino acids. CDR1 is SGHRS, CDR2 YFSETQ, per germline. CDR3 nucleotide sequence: TGCGCCAGCAGCTCCGACGGGACTCCAAACACCGGGGAGCTGTTTTTT. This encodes CASSSDGTPNTGELFF.

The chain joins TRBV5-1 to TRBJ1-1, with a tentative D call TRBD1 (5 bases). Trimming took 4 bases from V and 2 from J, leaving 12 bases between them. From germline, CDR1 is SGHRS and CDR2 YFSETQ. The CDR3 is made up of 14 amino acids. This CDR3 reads CASSVQGLNTEAFF. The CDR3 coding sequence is TGCGCCAGCAGCGTCCAGGGACTAAACACTGAAGCTTTCTTT.

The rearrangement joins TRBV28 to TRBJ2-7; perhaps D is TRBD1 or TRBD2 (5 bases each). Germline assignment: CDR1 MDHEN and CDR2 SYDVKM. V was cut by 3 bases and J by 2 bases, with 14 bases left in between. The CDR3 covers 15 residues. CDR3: CASSLGTGPPYEQYF. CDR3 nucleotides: TGTGCCAGCAGTTTGGGGACGGGACCACCCTACGAGCAGTACTTC.

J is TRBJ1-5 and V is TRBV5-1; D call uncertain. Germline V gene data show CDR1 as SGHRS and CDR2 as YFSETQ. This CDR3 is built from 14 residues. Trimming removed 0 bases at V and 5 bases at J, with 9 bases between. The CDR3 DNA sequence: TGCGCCAGCAGCTTGGACAGCGGCGATCAGCCCCAGCATTTT. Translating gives CASSLDSGDQPQHF.

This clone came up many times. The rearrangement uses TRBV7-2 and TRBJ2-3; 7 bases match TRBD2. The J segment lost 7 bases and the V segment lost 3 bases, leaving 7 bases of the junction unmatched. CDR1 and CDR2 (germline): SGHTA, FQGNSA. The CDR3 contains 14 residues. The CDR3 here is CASSFGGSSNTQYF. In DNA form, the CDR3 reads TGTGCCAGCAGCTTTGGCGGGAGTTCCAATACGCAGTATTTT.

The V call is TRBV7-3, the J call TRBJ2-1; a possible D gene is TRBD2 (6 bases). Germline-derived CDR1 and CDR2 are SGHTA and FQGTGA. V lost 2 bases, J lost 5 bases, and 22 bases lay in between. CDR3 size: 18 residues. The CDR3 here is CASSLGPLWGRTNNEQFF. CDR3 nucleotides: TGTGCCAGCAGCTTAGGACCATTGTGGGGACGGACTAACAATGAGCAGTTCTTC.

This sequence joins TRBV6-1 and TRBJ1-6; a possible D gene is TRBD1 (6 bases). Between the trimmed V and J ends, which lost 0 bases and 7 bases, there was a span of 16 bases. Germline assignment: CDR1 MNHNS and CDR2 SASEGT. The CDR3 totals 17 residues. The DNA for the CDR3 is TGTGCCAGCAGTGAAGCGCACCGGGGGGCGCAAAATTCACCCCTCCACTTT. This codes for CASSEAHRGAQNSPLHF.

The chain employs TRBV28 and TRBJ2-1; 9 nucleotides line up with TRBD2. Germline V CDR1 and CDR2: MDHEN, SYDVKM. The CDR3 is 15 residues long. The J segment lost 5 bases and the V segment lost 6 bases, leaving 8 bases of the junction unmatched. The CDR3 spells CASRGSGSANNEQFF. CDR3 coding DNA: TGTGCCAGCAGGGGTAGCGGGAGCGCCAACAATGAGCAGTTCTTC.

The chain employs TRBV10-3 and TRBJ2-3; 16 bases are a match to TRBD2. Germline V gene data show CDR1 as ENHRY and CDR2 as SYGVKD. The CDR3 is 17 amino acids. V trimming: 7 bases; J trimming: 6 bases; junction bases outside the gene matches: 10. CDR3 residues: CAIKPGLAGGPGDTQYF. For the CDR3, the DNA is TGTGCCATCAAACCGGGACTAGCGGGAGGGCCAGGTGATACGCAGTATTTT.

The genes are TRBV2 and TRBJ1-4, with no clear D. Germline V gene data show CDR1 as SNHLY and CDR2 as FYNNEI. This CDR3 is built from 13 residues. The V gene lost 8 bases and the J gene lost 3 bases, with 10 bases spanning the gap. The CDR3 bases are TGTGCCAGCGGTCGATCTCCTAATGAAAAACTGTTTTTT. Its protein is CASGRSPNEKLFF.

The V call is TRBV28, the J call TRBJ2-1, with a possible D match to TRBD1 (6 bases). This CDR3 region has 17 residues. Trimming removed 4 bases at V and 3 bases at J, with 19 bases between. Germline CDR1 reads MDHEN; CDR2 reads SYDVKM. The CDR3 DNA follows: TGTGCCAGCAGTTCGGACAGTTGGAGTACGGGCTACAATGAGCAGTTCTTC. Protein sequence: CASSSDSWSTGYNEQFF.

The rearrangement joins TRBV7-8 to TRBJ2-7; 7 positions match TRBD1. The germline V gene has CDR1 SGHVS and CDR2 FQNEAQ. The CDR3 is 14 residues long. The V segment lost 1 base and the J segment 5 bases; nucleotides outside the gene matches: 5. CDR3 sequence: CASSLGGQADEQYF. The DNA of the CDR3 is TGTGCCAGCAGCTTAGGCGGACAGGCGGACGAGCAGTACTTC. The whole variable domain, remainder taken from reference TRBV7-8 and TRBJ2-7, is GAGVSQSPRYKVAKRGQDVALRCDPISGHVSLFWYQQALGQGPEFLTYFQNEAQLDKSGLPSDRFFAERPEGSVSTLKIQRTQQEDSAVYLCASSLGGQADEQYFGPGTRLTVT.

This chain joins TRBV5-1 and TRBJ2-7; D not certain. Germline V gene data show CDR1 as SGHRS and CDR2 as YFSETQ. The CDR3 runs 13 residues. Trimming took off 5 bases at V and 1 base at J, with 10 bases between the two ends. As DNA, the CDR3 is TGCGCCAGCAGACTCCCAGGTTCCTACGAGCAGTACTTC. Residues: CASRLPGSYEQYF.

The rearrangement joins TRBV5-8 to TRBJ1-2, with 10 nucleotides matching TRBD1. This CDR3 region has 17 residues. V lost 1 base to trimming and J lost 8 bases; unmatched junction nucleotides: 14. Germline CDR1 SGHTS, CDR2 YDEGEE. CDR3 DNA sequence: TGTGCCAGCAGCTTGCCACTCCCGACAGGGGGCCTTCGGGGCTACACCTTC. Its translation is CASSLPLPTGGLRGYTF. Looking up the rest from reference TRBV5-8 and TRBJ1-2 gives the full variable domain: EAGVTQSPTHLIKTRGQQATLRCSPISGHTSVYWYQQALGLGLQFLLWYDEGEERNRGNFPPRFSGRQFPNYSSELNVNALELEDSALYLCASSLPLPTGGLRGYTFGSGTRLTVV.

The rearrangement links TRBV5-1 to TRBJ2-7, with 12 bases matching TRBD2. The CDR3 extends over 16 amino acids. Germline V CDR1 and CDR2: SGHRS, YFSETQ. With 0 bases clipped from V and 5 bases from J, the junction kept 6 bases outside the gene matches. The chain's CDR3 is CASSLATSGRPDEQYF. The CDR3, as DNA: TGCGCCAGCAGCTTGGCCACTAGCGGGAGGCCGGACGAGCAGTACTTC.

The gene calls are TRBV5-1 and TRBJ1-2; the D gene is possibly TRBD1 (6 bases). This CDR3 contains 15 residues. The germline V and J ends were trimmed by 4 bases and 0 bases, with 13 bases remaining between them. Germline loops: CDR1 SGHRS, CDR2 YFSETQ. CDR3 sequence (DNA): TGCGCCAGCAGCGCTCCGGGACAACCTAACTATGGCTACACCTTC. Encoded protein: CASSAPGQPNYGYTF.

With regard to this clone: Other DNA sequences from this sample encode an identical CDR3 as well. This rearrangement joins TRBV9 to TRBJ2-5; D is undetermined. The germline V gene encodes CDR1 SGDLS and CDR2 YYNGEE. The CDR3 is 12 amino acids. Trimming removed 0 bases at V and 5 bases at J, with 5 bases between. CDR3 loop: CASSVAEETQYF. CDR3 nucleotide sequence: TGTGCCAGCAGCGTAGCCGAGGAGACCCAGTACTTC.

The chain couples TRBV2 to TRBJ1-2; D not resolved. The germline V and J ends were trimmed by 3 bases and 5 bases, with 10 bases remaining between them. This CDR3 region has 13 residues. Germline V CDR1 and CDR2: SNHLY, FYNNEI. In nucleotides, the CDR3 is TGTGCCAGCAGTGAGCGTTACTGGTATGGCTACACCTTC. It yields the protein CASSERYWYGYTF.

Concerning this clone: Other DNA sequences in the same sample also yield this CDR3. The CDR3 region is CASSWEPGTQETQYF. In DNA, the CDR3 is TGCGCCAGCAGCTGGGAACCGGGAACCCAAGAGACCCAGTACTTC. V and J are TRBV5-1 and TRBJ2-5; D may be TRBD2 (5 bases). V shed 3 bases and J shed 1 base, with 13 bases lying between them. The germline CDR1 and CDR2 sequences are SGHRS and YFSETQ. There are 15 residues in the CDR3.

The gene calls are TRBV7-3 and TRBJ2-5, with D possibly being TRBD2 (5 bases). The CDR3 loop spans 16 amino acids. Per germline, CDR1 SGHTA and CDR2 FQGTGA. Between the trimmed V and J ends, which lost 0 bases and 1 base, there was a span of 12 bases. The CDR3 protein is CASSLTGRRGQETQYF. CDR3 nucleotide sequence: TGTGCCAGCAGCTTAACGGGGAGAAGAGGCCAAGAGACCCAGTACTTC. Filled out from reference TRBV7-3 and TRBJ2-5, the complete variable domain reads GAGVSQTPSNKVTEKGKYVELRCDPISGHTALYWYRQSLGQGPEFLIYFQGTGAADDSGLPNDRFFAVRPEGSVSTLKIQRTERGDSAVYLCASSLTGRRGQETQYFGPGTRLLVL.

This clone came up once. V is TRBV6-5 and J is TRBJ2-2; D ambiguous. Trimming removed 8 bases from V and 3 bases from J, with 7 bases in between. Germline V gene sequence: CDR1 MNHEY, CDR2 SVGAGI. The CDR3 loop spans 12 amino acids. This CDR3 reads CASRMDTGELFF. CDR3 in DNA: TGTGCCAGCCGGATGGACACCGGGGAGCTGTTTTTT.

Written as DNA, the CDR3 is TGTGCCAGCAGTGACAGCAATCAGCCCCAGCATTTT. This gives the protein CASSDSNQPQHF. The chain is built from TRBV6-4 and TRBJ1-5, with D uncertain. V gave up 2 bases and J gave up 1 base, with 0 bases separating them. In germline, CDR1 is MRHNA, CDR2 SNTAGT. This CDR3 spans 12 amino acids.

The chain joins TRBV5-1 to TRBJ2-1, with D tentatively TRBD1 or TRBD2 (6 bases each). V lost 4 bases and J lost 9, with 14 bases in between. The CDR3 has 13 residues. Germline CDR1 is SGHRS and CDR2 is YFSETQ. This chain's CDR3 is CASSVVGGGEQFF. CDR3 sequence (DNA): TGCGCCAGCAGCGTGGTGGGGGGCGGTGAGCAGTTCTTC.

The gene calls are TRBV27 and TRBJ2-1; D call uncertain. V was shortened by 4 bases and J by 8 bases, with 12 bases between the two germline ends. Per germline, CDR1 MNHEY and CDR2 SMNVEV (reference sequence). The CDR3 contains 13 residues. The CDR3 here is CASSSLAPHEQFF. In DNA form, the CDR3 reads TGTGCCAGCAGTTCCCTTGCCCCCCATGAGCAGTTCTTC.